The 5 T cell receptor beta chains below come from one sample, sequenced in a study of blood T cell repertoires in COVID-19. TCRdb's copy holds only in-frame clones and misses some; the assay was immunoSEQ multiplex PCR. The table includes roughly 260,000 clones, less than 90% detected once. Sequencing input: peripheral blood. The receptors shown here come from a man aged 55 to 69 who had recovered from COVID-19.

This clone has a single count. The chain recombines TRBV18 with TRBJ2-4; perhaps TRBD1 as D (6 bases). Germline lookup yields CDR1 KGHSH and CDR2 LQKENI. Trimming removed 1 base from V and 0 bases from J, with 13 bases in between. This CDR3 has 17 residues. CDR3: CASSPLDSIVAKNIQYF. Here the CDR3 DNA reads TGTGCCAGCTCACCACTGGACAGCATTGTAGCCAAAAACATTCAGTACTTC.

V and J are TRBV19 and TRBJ2-3; D not certain. Germline assignment: CDR1 LNHDA and CDR2 SQIVND (reference sequence). V lost 0 bases and J lost 1, with 8 bases in between. CDR3 length: 15 amino acids. The CDR3 reads CASSIDPYRTDTQYF. CDR3 sequence (DNA): TGTGCCAGTAGTATAGATCCCTATCGCACAGATACGCAGTATTTT.

The chain has TRBV19 and TRBJ1-1; possible D gene TRBD1, 5 bases. From germline, CDR1 is LNHDA and CDR2 SQIVND (reference sequence). V was clipped by 4 bases and J by 5 bases, with 17 bases between them. This CDR3 region has 15 residues. CDR3 amino acids: CASSTTSRRGTEAFF. The CDR3 DNA is TGTGCCAGTAGTACCACCTCAAGACGGGGGACTGAAGCTTTCTTT.

This rearrangement joins TRBV10-3 to TRBJ2-3, with D possibly being TRBD1 (6 bases). Germline CDR1 and CDR2: ENHRY and SYGVKD. This CDR3 spans 14 amino acids. V was clipped by 6 bases and J by 4 bases, with 14 bases between them. Here the CDR3 reads CAISLQGAADTQYF. For the CDR3, the DNA is TGTGCCATCAGCTTACAGGGCGCCGCAGATACGCAGTATTTT.

This chain connects TRBV10-3 to TRBJ2-1; TRBD1 matches at 10 bases. The V gene end was trimmed by 0 bases and the J gene end by 6 bases; junction bases not matched to a gene: 2. The CDR3 length is 15 residues. Looked up from germline, CDR1 is ENHRY and CDR2 is SYGVKD. CDR3 coding DNA: TGTGCCATCAGTGAGTCGAGGGACAGGGGCAATGAGCAGTTCTTC. This sequence encodes CAISESRDRGNEQFF.